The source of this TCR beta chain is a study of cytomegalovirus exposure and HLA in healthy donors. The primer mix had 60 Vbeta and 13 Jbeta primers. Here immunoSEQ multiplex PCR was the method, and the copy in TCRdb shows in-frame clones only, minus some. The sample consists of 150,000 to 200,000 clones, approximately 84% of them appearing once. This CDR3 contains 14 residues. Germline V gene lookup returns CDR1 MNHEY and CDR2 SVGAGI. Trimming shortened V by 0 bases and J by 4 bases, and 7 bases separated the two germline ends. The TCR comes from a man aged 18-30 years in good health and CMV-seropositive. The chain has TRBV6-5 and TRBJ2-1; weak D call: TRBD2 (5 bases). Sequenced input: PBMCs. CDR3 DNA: TGTGCCAGCAGTTACTCGAGGGATTACAATGAGCAGTTCTTC. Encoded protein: CASSYSRDYNEQFF.